Below, 26 T cell receptor beta chains from the same sample are listed, as sequenced in a study of response to subunit inactivated influenza vaccine. TCRdb redid the calling of the RT-PCR reads with MiXCR, one entry per CDR3 protein. The sample consists of 550,000 to 650,000 distinct CDR3 sequences, 12% of them appearing once. Specimen: PBMCs from blood, collected on the day of vaccination. Receptors were obtained from a man aged 45-65 years who received an inactivated influenza vaccine.

The table lists this clonotype with a few counts. V usage is TRBV4-1 and J usage is TRBJ2-7; 7 nucleotides line up with TRBD1. Germline V gives CDR1 MGHRA, CDR2 YSYEKL. J gave up 2 bases and V 4 bases, and 8 bases lay outside the gene matches. The CDR3 runs to 15 residues. This CDR3 is CASSRLRDSTYEQYF. In DNA, the CDR3 is TGCGCCAGCAGCCGACTCCGGGACAGTACCTACGAGCAGTACTTC.

This clonotype was picked up many times. The V gene is TRBV10-3, the J gene TRBJ1-5; 7 bases agree with TRBD1. After removal of 9 bases from V and 5 bases from J, the junction contained 4 bases not matched to a gene. The CDR3 is 12 amino acids. The germline CDR1 and CDR2 sequences are ENHRY and SYGVKD. In nucleotides, the CDR3 is TGTGCCATTGGGACAGTGGATCAGCCCCAGCATTTT. Translated, it gives CAIGTVDQPQHF.

This chain uses TRBV12-3 or TRBV12-4 with TRBJ1-5; D gene uncertain. V was trimmed by 6 bases and J by 5 bases, leaving 14 bases between them. CDR3 length equals 14 residues. Here the CDR3 reads CASRPAGWDQPQHF. The CDR3 region has the DNA TGTGCCAGCAGGCCAGCCGGGTGGGATCAGCCCCAGCATTTT.

The table lists this clonotype with many counts. The chain recombines TRBV5-1 with TRBJ2-3; D is uncertain. V was shortened by 0 bases and J by 0 bases, with 8 bases between the two germline ends. Germline loops: CDR1 SGHRS, CDR2 YFSETQ. CDR3 length equals 15 residues. The CDR3 protein is CASSLDLSSTDTQYF. The CDR3 DNA reads TGCGCCAGCAGCTTGGACTTATCTAGCACAGATACGCAGTATTTT.

Comment on this clonotype: One base away lies a much larger clone, so this may be a sequencing read error. V and J are TRBV18 and TRBJ2-3, with D unresolved. Germline CDR1 is KGHSH and CDR2 is LQKENI. The length of the CDR3 is 12 residues. Between the trimmed V and J ends, which lost 1 base and 5 bases, there was a span of 4 bases. This chain's CDR3 is CASSPQEDTQYF. As DNA, the CDR3 is TGTGCCAGCTCACCACAGGAAGATACGCAGTATTTT.

This clonotype was seen a handful of times. This chain uses TRBV15 with TRBJ2-1; TRBD1 agrees at 9 bases. Losses at the gene ends were 2 bases for V and 2 bases for J; bases not matched to a gene: 7. The CDR3 covers 17 residues. CDR1 and CDR2 (germline): LNHNV, YYDKDF (reference sequence). The CDR3 nucleotides read TGTGCCACCAGCAGACTCCCGGGACAGGGTACCTACAATGAGCAGTTCTTC. Translating gives CATSRLPGQGTYNEQFF.

The chain recombines TRBV4-3 with TRBJ2-3, with no clear D. This CDR3 has 18 residues. Deletions cut 0 bases from V and 6 bases from J, with 22 bases between. CDR1 and CDR2 from the germline V gene are LGHNA and YSLEER. The DNA for the CDR3 is TGCGCCAGCAGCCAAGATGCATCGGCAGAGCTCCCGGCGGATACGCAGTATTTT. Translation: CASSQDASAELPADTQYF.

This clonotype was counted a few times. This sequence joins TRBV7-2 and TRBJ2-1; 10 bases line up with TRBD1. The ends lost 3 bases at V and 13 bases at J; junction bases unmatched: 18. Germline CDR1 and CDR2: SGHTA and FQGNSA. The CDR3 loop spans 17 amino acids. The CDR3 DNA reads TGTGCCAGCAGCTTCTTTATAGAGGGACAGGGGCTTGCTAGACAGTTCTTC. This encodes CASSFFIEGQGLARQFF. The full variable domain, rest sourced from reference TRBV7-2 and TRBJ2-1, is GAGVSQSPSNKVTEKGKDVELRCDPISGHTALYWYRQSLGQGLEFLIYFQGNSAPDKSGLPSDRFSAERTGGSVSTLTIQRTQQEDSAVYLCASSFFIEGQGLARQFFGPGTRLTVL.

J is TRBJ2-7 and V is TRBV28, with TRBD1 matching 8 bases. With 5 bases clipped from V and 0 bases from J, the junction kept 6 bases outside the gene matches. Germline CDR1 and CDR2: MDHEN and SYDVKM. The CDR3 totals 15 residues. The CDR3 nucleotides are TGTGCCAGCAGTGCAGGACAGGGCTTCTCCTACGAGCAGTACTTC. Translation gives CASSAGQGFSYEQYF. The full variable domain, with the rest looked up from reference TRBV28 and TRBJ2-7, is DVKVTQSSRYLVKRTGEKVFLECVQDMDHENMFWYRQDPGLGLRLIYFSYDVKMKEKGDIPEGYSVSREKKERFSLILESASTNQTSMYLCASSAGQGFSYEQYFGPGTRLTVT.

This clonotype was counted only a few times. The chain has TRBV20-1 and TRBJ1-2, with 10 bases matching TRBD1. From germline, CDR1 is DFQATT and CDR2 SNEGSKA (reference sequence). Germline trimming cut 0 bases from V and 7 bases from J; bases unmatched to any gene: 8. The CDR3 spans 15 residues. CDR3 bases: TGCAGTGCTAGAGATCAGGGACAGGGGTTCAGTGGCTACACCTTC. Protein sequence: CSARDQGQGFSGYTF.

V gene TRBV6-2 or TRBV6-3 combines with J gene TRBJ2-7; D is unclear. This CDR3 is built from 14 residues. Trimming took 2 bases from V and 5 from J, leaving 13 bases between them. CDR1 is MNHEY, CDR2 SVGEGT, per germline. CDR3 sequence: CASSYLREVDEQYF. CDR3 nucleotide sequence: TGTGCCAGCAGTTACCTCAGAGAGGTTGACGAGCAGTACTTC.

The genes are TRBV7-2 and TRBJ2-1; TRBD1 is a possible D gene (6 bases). CDR3 length: 17 residues. The germline CDR1 and CDR2 sequences are SGHTA and FQGNSA. Trimming shortened V by 5 bases and J by 0 bases, and 17 bases separated the two germline ends. The CDR3 sequence is CASSAPGHPSSYNEQFF. The DNA of the CDR3 is TGTGCCAGCAGCGCTCCGGGACATCCGAGCTCCTACAATGAGCAGTTCTTC.

The rearrangement joins TRBV12-3 or TRBV12-4 to TRBJ2-1, with D hard to call. The CDR3 is 12 residues long. Trimming took 4 bases from V and 10 from J, leaving 11 bases between them. This CDR3 is CASSSRIEEQFF. The DNA for the CDR3 is TGTGCCAGCAGTTCTCGGATCGAGGAGCAGTTCTTC.

This clonotype occurred a few times. The CDR3 DNA sequence: TGTGCCAGCAGCGTACTCGTAGCGGGAGCAGATACGCAGTATTTT. Protein product: CASSVLVAGADTQYF. V usage is TRBV7-9 and J usage is TRBJ2-3; TRBD2 matches at 9 bases. The CDR3 sequence is 15 residues long. The junction had 7 bases not matched to a gene; V was cut back by 5 bases and J by 4 bases. Germline V lookup: CDR1 SEHNR, CDR2 FQNEAQ (reference sequence).

This clonotype was recorded at least ten times. V gene TRBV28 combines with J gene TRBJ1-4; a weak D match, TRBD1 (5 bases). The CDR3 consists of 12 residues. V lost 5 bases and J lost 8, with 9 bases in between. CDR1 and CDR2 (germline): MDHEN, SYDVKM. The CDR3: CASSGGNEKLFF. The CDR3 nucleotides are TGTGCCAGCAGTGGGGGGAACGAAAAACTGTTTTTT.

V usage is TRBV4-3 and J usage is TRBJ2-7; possibly TRBD1 for D (5 bases). Trimming removed 1 base from V and 12 bases from J, with 16 bases in between. Germline CDR1 reads LGHNA; CDR2 reads YSLEER. The CDR3 covers 13 residues. The CDR3 loop reads CASSQGRTNRPYF. In DNA form, the CDR3 reads TGCGCCAGCAGCCAAGGACGGACAAACCGGCCGTACTTC.

In its sample, this clonotype was seen a few times. V and J are TRBV20-1 and TRBJ1-1, with 8 bases matching TRBD1. From germline, CDR1 is DFQATT and CDR2 SNEGSKA (reference sequence). Trimming took 4 bases from V and 3 from J; bases not matched to a gene: 1. The CDR3 totals 12 residues. This CDR3 is CSANRGDTEAFF. In DNA, the CDR3 is TGCAGTGCTAACAGGGGGGACACTGAAGCTTTCTTT.

The chain is built from TRBV5-1 and TRBJ2-5; D is perhaps TRBD1 or TRBD2 (5 bases each). Trimming removed 2 bases at V and 9 bases at J, with 26 bases between. CDR3 length: 17 residues. Germline assignment: CDR1 SGHRS and CDR2 YFSETQ. CDR3 in DNA: TGCGCCAGCAGCTTTGAATTTTCTGGGACCTATCTCGTGGCCCAGTACTTC. Residues: CASSFEFSGTYLVAQYF.

A few counts support this clonotype. This sequence joins TRBV6-5 and TRBJ2-7; D unresolved. Germline V gene sequence: CDR1 MNHEY, CDR2 SVGAGI. The germline V and J ends were trimmed by 2 bases and 4 bases, with 12 bases remaining between them. This CDR3 spans 14 amino acids. CDR3 nucleotide sequence: TGTGCCAGCAGTTACGCAGGTGGAGCGTACGAGCAGTACTTC. Its protein is CASSYAGGAYEQYF.

This clonotype was counted between two and nine times. V gene TRBV6-2 or TRBV6-3 combines with J gene TRBJ2-7, with D unclear. This CDR3 has 12 residues. The V end lost 2 bases, the J end lost 6 bases, and 8 bases lay between the germline ends. The germline CDR1 and CDR2 sequences are MNHEY and SVGEGT. CDR3 DNA: TGTGCCAGCAGTTACAGGCAGGTCGAGCAGTACTTC. The encoded protein is CASSYRQVEQYF.

This clonotype came up a few times. The genes are TRBV4-3 and TRBJ2-1; 8 bases agree with TRBD2. Germline V gene lookup returns CDR1 LGHNA and CDR2 YSLEER. With 2 bases clipped from V and 0 bases from J, the junction kept 6 bases outside the gene matches. CDR3 length: 17 amino acids. The CDR3 reads CASSQRPGTSSYNEQFF. As DNA, the CDR3 is TGCGCCAGCAGCCAAAGACCCGGGACTAGCTCCTACAATGAGCAGTTCTTC.

This clonotype appeared a single time. This sequence joins TRBV4-1 and TRBJ1-2, with no clear D. This CDR3 is built from 17 residues. V was cut by 2 bases and J by 1 base, with 17 bases left in between. CDR1 MGHRA and CDR2 YSYEKL come from the germline V gene. CDR3 in DNA: TGCGCCAGCAGCCAATCTGACCTGGGCGCGGGTAACTATGGCTACACCTTC. Protein product: CASSQSDLGAGNYGYTF.

This chain links TRBV4-3 with TRBJ2-7, with a possible D match to TRBD1 (5 bases). In germline, CDR1 is LGHNA, CDR2 YSLEER. The CDR3 is made up of 14 amino acids. The germline V and J ends were trimmed by 0 bases and 7 bases, with 13 bases remaining between them. The CDR3 reads CASSQDQASGEQYF. The CDR3 DNA is TGCGCCAGCAGCCAAGATCAAGCTTCAGGGGAGCAGTACTTC.

This clonotype was counted many times. The chain is built from TRBV5-1 and TRBJ1-4, with 9 bases aligning to TRBD1. Germline V CDR1 and CDR2: SGHRS, YFSETQ. The CDR3 spans 14 residues. V dropped 4 bases and J dropped 8; count of bases not matched to a gene: 6. CDR3 in amino acids: CASSPGQGREKLFF. The CDR3 nucleotides are TGCGCCAGCAGCCCGGGACAGGGCAGAGAAAAACTGTTTTTT.

This clonotype was seen ten or more times. This chain links TRBV4-2 with TRBJ2-5, with D uncertain. Germline CDR1 LGHNA, CDR2 YNFKEQ. V lost 1 base and J lost 2, with 8 bases in between. This CDR3 spans 14 amino acids. Written as DNA, the CDR3 is TGTGCCAGCAGCCAAGCTCGTGATCAAGAGACCCAGTACTTC. Protein: CASSQARDQETQYF.

The rearrangement joins TRBV15 to TRBJ2-4; TRBD1 agrees at 7 bases. V dropped 0 bases and J dropped 8; count of bases not matched to a gene: 4. Looked up from germline, CDR1 is LNHNV and CDR2 is YYDKDF (reference sequence). CDR3 size: 14 residues. CDR3 in amino acids: CATSRDRGSYIQYF. In nucleotides, the CDR3 is TGTGCCACCAGCAGAGACAGGGGGTCATACATTCAGTACTTC.